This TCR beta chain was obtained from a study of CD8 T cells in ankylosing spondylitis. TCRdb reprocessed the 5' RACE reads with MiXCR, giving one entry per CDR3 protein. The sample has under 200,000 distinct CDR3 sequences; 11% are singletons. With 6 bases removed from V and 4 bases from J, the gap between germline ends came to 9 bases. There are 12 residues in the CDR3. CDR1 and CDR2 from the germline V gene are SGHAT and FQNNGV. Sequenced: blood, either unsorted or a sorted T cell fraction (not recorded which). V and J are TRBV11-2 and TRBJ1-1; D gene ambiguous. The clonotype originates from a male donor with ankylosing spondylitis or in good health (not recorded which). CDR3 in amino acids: CASRFLSTEAFF. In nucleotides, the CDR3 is TGTGCCAGCAGGTTTTTAAGCACTGAAGCTTTCTTT.